These T cell receptor beta chains were read from a single sample in a study of blood T cell repertoires in COVID-19. Produced via immunoSEQ multiplex PCR; TCRdb's table is partial and in-frame only. Here the sample spans 25,000 to 35,000 clones, roughly 90% being singletons. The sequenced sample was peripheral blood. The receptor set was obtained from a human donor in a cohort sampled during active COVID-19. Both conserved end residues are part of each CDR3. Fields, in order: V gene, J gene, D gene, clone size, CDR3 protein, CDR3 DNA. A D gene is named only where the DNA matches it firmly. Size is stated for part of the rows, as once, few or many counts, or as a class when the clone is expanded.

v_gene: TRBV5-1; j_gene: TRBJ1-1; d_gene: NA; abundance: NA; CDR3aa: CASSADSNPEAFF; CDR3nt: TGCGCCAGCAGCGCGGACAGCAACCCTGAAGCTTTCTTT
v_gene: TRBV9; j_gene: TRBJ2-7; d_gene: TRBD2; abundance: NA; CDR3aa: CASSDTAGGGWGVQYF; CDR3nt: TGTGCCAGCAGCGATACAGCGGGAGGGGGTTGGGGTGTGCAGTACTTC
v_gene: TRBV5-1; j_gene: TRBJ1-2; d_gene: TRBD1; abundance: few; CDR3aa: CASSLLTGDYGYTF; CDR3nt: TGCGCCAGCAGCCTACTGACAGGGGACTATGGCTACACCTTC
v_gene: TRBV28; j_gene: TRBJ1-1; d_gene: NA; abundance: once; CDR3aa: CASSISSRPEAFF; CDR3nt: TGTGCCAGCAGTATCTCCTCCCGGCCGGAGGCTTTCTTT
v_gene: TRBV19; j_gene: TRBJ1-4; d_gene: NA; abundance: NA; CDR3aa: CASTAAARRNEKLFF; CDR3nt: TGTGCCAGTACCGCCGCGGCACGGCGGAATGAAAAACTGTTTTTT
v_gene: TRBV6-5; j_gene: TRBJ1-6; d_gene: NA; abundance: NA; CDR3aa: CASNRRGPGGPLHF; CDR3nt: TGTGCCAGCAATAGGCGGGGCCCGGGGGGGCCCCTCCACTTT
v_gene: TRBV5-1; j_gene: TRBJ2-2; d_gene: TRBD2; abundance: NA; CDR3aa: CASSLGGVAGGPANTGELFF; CDR3nt: TGCGCCAGCAGCTTGGGCGGGGTAGCGGGAGGGCCTGCGAACACCGGGGAGCTGTTTTTT
v_gene: TRBV12-3/TRBV12-4; j_gene: TRBJ2-1; d_gene: NA; abundance: NA; CDR3aa: CASSLRDWDEQFF; CDR3nt: TGTGCCAGCAGCCTCCGAGACTGGGATGAGCAGTTCTTC
v_gene: TRBV30; j_gene: TRBJ2-5; d_gene: TRBD1; abundance: NA; CDR3aa: CAWSLHRGGETQYF; CDR3nt: TGTGCCTGGAGTTTACACAGGGGTGGAGAGACCCAGTACTTC
v_gene: TRBV3-1/TRBV3-2; j_gene: TRBJ2-1; d_gene: TRBD2; abundance: NA; CDR3aa: CASSPFTFPSGGNEQFF; CDR3nt: TGTGCCAGCAGCCCCTTCACGTTCCCTAGCGGAGGCAATGAGCAGTTCTTC
v_gene: TRBV7-6; j_gene: TRBJ2-7; d_gene: NA; abundance: NA; CDR3aa: CASSTGGTPYEQYF; CDR3nt: TGTGCCAGCAGCACCGGAGGGACCCCCTACGAGCAGTACTTC
v_gene: TRBV20-1; j_gene: TRBJ2-1; d_gene: NA; abundance: NA; CDR3aa: CSASVGGTYNEQFF; CDR3nt: TGCAGTGCTAGTGTCGGGGGAACTTACAATGAGCAGTTCTTC
v_gene: TRBV5-1; j_gene: TRBJ2-5; d_gene: TRBD1; abundance: NA; CDR3aa: CASSADPGQVQETQYF; CDR3nt: TGCGCCAGCAGCGCGGACCCGGGACAGGTACAAGAGACCCAGTACTTC
v_gene: TRBV19; j_gene: TRBJ2-7; d_gene: TRBD1; abundance: NA; CDR3aa: CASKEDRANYEQYF; CDR3nt: TGTGCCAGTAAGGAGGACAGGGCGAACTACGAGCAGTACTTC
v_gene: TRBV7-8; j_gene: TRBJ2-1; d_gene: TRBD2; abundance: NA; CDR3aa: CASITGTSVYNEQFF; CDR3nt: TGTGCCAGCATCACCGGGACTAGCGTATACAATGAGCAGTTCTTC
v_gene: TRBV5-5; j_gene: TRBJ1-1; d_gene: NA; abundance: NA; CDR3aa: CASSLAGVGTEAFF; CDR3nt: TGTGCCAGCAGCTTGGCAGGGGTCGGGACTGAAGCTTTCTTT
v_gene: TRBV5-4; j_gene: TRBJ2-7; d_gene: TRBD2; abundance: NA; CDR3aa: CASSRRLAGDEQYF; CDR3nt: TGTGCCAGCAGCCGCCGGCTAGCGGGAGACGAGCAGTACTTC
v_gene: TRBV7-9; j_gene: TRBJ2-1; d_gene: TRBD1; abundance: NA; CDR3aa: CASSFGGQGGNEQFF; CDR3nt: TGTGCCAGCAGCTTTGGGGGACAGGGCGGTAATGAGCAGTTCTTC